These 25 T cell receptor beta chains share one sample of origin, sequenced in a study of graft-versus-host responses after intestinal transplantation. For these TCRs, the target antigens are not known. Libraries were prepared by immunoSEQ multiplex PCR; TCRdb keeps only in-frame clonotypes and omits some of them. The repertoire consists of approximately 80,000 clones, with about 89% occurring once and the leading ten covering approximately 0.34%. Sequenced material: unstimulated CD4+ T cells sorted from spleen or lymph node cells, taken before intestinal transplant. The receptors stem from a human donor who received an intestinal transplant.

The V gene is TRBV15, the J gene TRBJ2-1; TRBD1 matches at 7 bases. The germline CDR1 and CDR2 sequences are LNHNV and YYDKDF (reference sequence). CDR3 length: 12 residues. The J segment lost 6 bases and the V segment lost 8 bases, leaving 4 bases of the junction unmatched. CDR3 sequence reads: CATARQGNEQFF. CDR3 nucleotide sequence: TGTGCCACCGCGAGACAGGGCAATGAGCAGTTCTTC.

This rearrangement joins TRBV16 to TRBJ1-2; 7 nucleotides line up with TRBD1. The length of the CDR3 is 14 residues. Germline V CDR1 and CDR2: KGHSY, FQNENV. Unmatched junction bases numbered 5, after V lost 0 bases and J lost 7 bases. The CDR3 nucleotides are TGTGCCAGCAGCCAATCGAGGGGGCAAGGTGGCTACACCTTC. It translates to CASSQSRGQGGYTF.

This clone was observed a single time. The chain employs TRBV6-5 and TRBJ1-1; 8 bases fit TRBD1. Germline lookup yields CDR1 MNHEY and CDR2 SVGAGI. With 4 bases clipped from V and 6 bases from J, the junction kept 13 bases outside the gene matches. The CDR3 extends over 16 amino acids. CDR3 nucleotides: TGTGCCAGCAGTTCCTCCGGGACAGGACTTCTGGCTGAAGCTTTCTTT. Translated: CASSSSGTGLLAEAFF.

This chain joins TRBV28 and TRBJ1-1; D gene uncertain. V shed 4 bases and J shed 1 base, with 16 bases lying between them. This CDR3 is built from 16 residues. Germline CDR1 and CDR2: MDHEN and SYDVKM. CDR3 bases: TGTGCCAGCAGTTCCCCTCATTCGGTCTCGAACACTGAAGCTTTCTTT. Its protein is CASSSPHSVSNTEAFF.

The chain links TRBV4-2 to TRBJ2-7, with D unresolved. The germline V gene encodes CDR1 LGHNA and CDR2 YNFKEQ. Trimming pared 2 bases from V and 2 bases from J, leaving 13 bases between. This CDR3 comprises 15 residues. CDR3 in amino acids: CASSQSLRNTYEQYF. In DNA form, the CDR3 reads TGTGCCAGCAGCCAATCTCTGCGGAACACCTACGAGCAGTACTTC.

The rearrangement links TRBV7-8 to TRBJ2-5; 11 positions agree with TRBD2. The J call is uncertain, as TRBJ2-7 better fits the DNA end. The CDR3 has 14 amino acids. Germline V gene sequence: CDR1 SGHVS, CDR2 FQNEAQ. The CDR3 reads CASSLALAGAEQYF. The CDR3 DNA is TGTGCCAGCAGCTTAGCACTAGCGGGAGCCGAGCAGTACTTC.

This clone has just one count. The chain employs TRBV11-3 and TRBJ2-5; 10 bases are a match to TRBD2. The CDR3 contains 15 residues. Germline loops: CDR1 SGHNT, CDR2 YENEEA. V shed 1 base and J 1 base; nucleotides not matched to a gene: 0. The CDR3 nucleotides read TGTGCCAGCAGCTTAGGGACTAGCGGCCAAGAGACCCAGTACTTC. Its protein product is CASSLGTSGQETQYF.

The chain joins TRBV12-5 to TRBJ1-2; 9 positions match TRBD1. Germline V gene data show CDR1 as LGHNT and CDR2 as FRNRAP. V dropped 4 bases and J dropped 5; count of bases not matched to a gene: 2. CDR3 size: 13 residues. CDR3 DNA sequence: TGTGCTAGTGGTTCGGGGACAGGGTATGGCTACACCTTC. Amino acid sequence: CASGSGTGYGYTF. Together with reference TRBV12-5 and TRBJ1-2, the CDR3 gives the full variable domain: DARVTQTPRHKVTEMGQEVTMRCQPILGHNTVFWYRQTMMQGLELLAYFRNRAPLDDSGMPKDRFSAEMPDATLATLKIQPSEPRDSAVYFCASGSGTGYGYTFGSGTRLTVV.

The rearrangement links TRBV27 to TRBJ1-6, with a weak D call TRBD1 (6 bases). V lost 6 bases to trimming and J lost 0 bases, with 18 bases between them. Germline lookup yields CDR1 MNHEY and CDR2 SMNVEV (reference sequence). The CDR3 spans 18 residues. Here the CDR3 DNA reads TGTGCCAGCAGACACGATCTGGGGGCCAGCTCCTATAATTCACCCCTCCACTTT. Residues: CASRHDLGASSYNSPLHF.

The CDR3 here is CASSPGVSGSPLHF. In DNA, the CDR3 is TGTGCCAGCTCACCGGGAGTATCAGGATCACCCCTCCACTTT. The chain joins TRBV18 to TRBJ1-6; no clear D gene. The germline V gene encodes CDR1 KGHSH and CDR2 LQKENI. The CDR3 spans 14 residues. V lost 3 bases to trimming and J lost 10 bases, with 13 bases between them.

In DNA, the CDR3 is TGTGCCAGCAGCCAGCTGGGGGGGGGCAATGAGCAGTTCTTC. Translated: CASSQLGGGNEQFF. The chain employs TRBV14 and TRBJ2-1, with TRBD2 matching over 7 bases. CDR3 size: 14 residues. Germline V gene sequence: CDR1 SGHDN, CDR2 FVKESK. V lost 3 bases and J lost 6; bases outside the gene matches: 5.

The gene calls are TRBV19 and TRBJ2-2; D might be TRBD1 (6 bases). V lost 5 bases and J 1 base, leaving 11 bases between the germline ends. The CDR3 length is 15 residues. Germline V gene data show CDR1 as LNHDA and CDR2 as SQIVND (reference sequence). The CDR3 spells CASSPEGQNTGELFF. Here the CDR3 DNA reads TGTGCCAGTAGTCCCGAGGGACAGAACACCGGGGAGCTGTTTTTT. Complete variable domain (other parts from reference TRBV19 and TRBJ2-2): DGGITQSPKYLFRKEGQNVTLSCEQNLNHDAMYWYRQDPGQGLRLIYYSQIVNDFQKGDIAEGYSVSREKKESFPLTVTSAQKNPTAFYLCASSPEGQNTGELFFGEGSRLTVL.

The gene calls are TRBV2 and TRBJ1-6; D might be TRBD1 (5 bases). This CDR3 has 14 residues. Germline V gene sequence: CDR1 SNHLY, CDR2 FYNNEI. With 8 bases removed from V and 7 bases from J, the gap between germline ends came to 15 bases. The CDR3 loop reads CASRRQGINSPLHF. CDR3 nucleotide sequence: TGTGCCAGCCGTAGGCAGGGAATAAATTCACCCCTCCACTTT.

The chain links TRBV27 to TRBJ2-7; D possibly corresponds to TRBD1 (6 bases). Germline V CDR1 and CDR2: MNHEY, SMNVEV (reference sequence). CDR3 size: 14 residues. The ends were cut back, 0 bases at V and 2 bases at J, with 8 bases in the middle. CDR3 protein: CASSLSQGPYEQYF. DNA for the CDR3: TGTGCCAGCAGTTTATCACAGGGCCCCTACGAGCAGTACTTC.

The chain recombines TRBV18 with TRBJ1-1; weak D call: TRBD1 (5 bases). V was cut by 4 bases and J by 4 bases, with 10 bases left in between. CDR3 length: 13 amino acids. The germline CDR1 and CDR2 sequences are KGHSH and LQKENI. CDR3 sequence (DNA): TGTGCCAGCTCACACGGAGGGACCACTGAAGCTTTCTTT. Translating it yields CASSHGGTTEAFF.

J is TRBJ1-1 and V is TRBV28; TRBD1 is a possible D gene (5 bases). Germline V gene sequence: CDR1 MDHEN, CDR2 SYDVKM. V was pared by 5 bases and J by 4 bases, with 14 bases between. This CDR3 is 14 amino acids long. Here the CDR3 reads CASSEPQRGTEAFF. The CDR3 nucleotides are TGTGCCAGCAGTGAACCTCAAAGGGGCACTGAAGCTTTCTTT.

This chain uses TRBV4-1 with TRBJ1-1; no definite D call. V was pared by 5 bases and J by 4 bases, with 8 bases between. This CDR3 has 12 residues. CDR1 and CDR2 (germline): MGHRA, YSYEKL. The CDR3 DNA sequence: TGCGCCAGCAGCAGGGCGGGCACTGAAGCTTTCTTT. Residues: CASSRAGTEAFF.

CDR3 amino acids: CASRADSGRNEQFF. CDR3 sequence (DNA): TGTGCCAGCCGCGCCGACTCTGGCCGTAATGAGCAGTTCTTC. The chain is built from TRBV28 and TRBJ2-1, with D uncertain. Germline V lookup: CDR1 MDHEN, CDR2 SYDVKM. CDR3 length: 14 amino acids. V was pared by 8 bases and J by 7 bases, with 18 bases between.

This clone occurred once. V gene TRBV6-5 combines with J gene TRBJ2-3; no definite D call. The CDR3 length is 14 residues. The V gene lost 0 bases and the J gene lost 6 bases, with 10 bases spanning the gap. Germline loops: CDR1 MNHEY, CDR2 SVGAGI. The CDR3 DNA follows: TGTGCCAGCAGTTACTCTCTGGGCCGGGATACGCAGTATTTT. Its protein product is CASSYSLGRDTQYF.

The V gene is TRBV19, the J gene TRBJ1-2; tentatively, D is TRBD1 (6 bases). V dropped 8 bases and J dropped 6 bases, with 19 bases sitting between them. The CDR3 sequence is 14 residues long. Per germline, CDR1 LNHDA and CDR2 SQIVND (reference sequence). The CDR3 spells CASGHGRQAHGYTF. DNA of the CDR3: TGTGCCAGTGGCCATGGGAGACAGGCCCATGGCTACACCTTC.

The sample holds one count of this clone. This rearrangement joins TRBV28 to TRBJ1-1; perhaps TRBD1 as D (6 bases). V was shortened by 8 bases and J by 1 base, with 14 bases between the two germline ends. Germline CDR1 reads MDHEN; CDR2 reads SYDVKM. CDR3 length: 14 amino acids. CDR3 region: CASYTDRKNTEAFF. The CDR3 coding sequence is TGTGCCAGCTATACGGACAGAAAGAACACTGAAGCTTTCTTT.

The J gene is TRBJ1-5, the V gene TRBV15; no clear D gene. Between the trimmed V and J ends, which lost 5 bases and 4 bases, there was a span of 9 bases. This CDR3 is built from 13 residues. Germline V gene sequence: CDR1 LNHNV, CDR2 YYDKDF (reference sequence). The CDR3 DNA sequence: TGTGCCACCAGCCTACTATCGAATCAGCCCCAGCATTTT. Translation: CATSLLSNQPQHF.

The V and J genes are TRBV28 and TRBJ1-6; D might be TRBD1 (6 bases). The CDR3 covers 14 residues. The V gene's germline CDR1 is MDHEN and CDR2 SYDVKM. V dropped 6 bases and J dropped 9 bases, with 15 bases sitting between them. CDR3 DNA: TGTGCCAGCAGAACTACAGGGTCGAGTTCACCCCTCCACTTT. Amino acid sequence: CASRTTGSSSPLHF.

V gene TRBV6-1 combines with J gene TRBJ2-3; 9 bases map to TRBD2. CDR3 length: 16 residues. Germline V CDR1 and CDR2: MNHNS, SASEGT. The ends lost 1 base at V and 4 bases at J; junction bases unmatched: 6. The CDR3 DNA reads TGTGCCAGCAGTGAAGGCTTGCGGGGGGGTTCAGATACGCAGTATTTT. Translated: CASSEGLRGGSDTQYF.

V usage is TRBV6-1 and J usage is TRBJ1-1; D is unclear. The V gene lost 3 bases and the J gene lost 2 bases, with 7 bases spanning the gap. The length of the CDR3 is 13 residues. Germline V gene data show CDR1 as MNHNS and CDR2 as SASEGT. CDR3 residues: CASSEHSNTEAFF. The DNA of the CDR3 is TGTGCCAGCAGTGAGCACAGCAACACTGAAGCTTTCTTT.